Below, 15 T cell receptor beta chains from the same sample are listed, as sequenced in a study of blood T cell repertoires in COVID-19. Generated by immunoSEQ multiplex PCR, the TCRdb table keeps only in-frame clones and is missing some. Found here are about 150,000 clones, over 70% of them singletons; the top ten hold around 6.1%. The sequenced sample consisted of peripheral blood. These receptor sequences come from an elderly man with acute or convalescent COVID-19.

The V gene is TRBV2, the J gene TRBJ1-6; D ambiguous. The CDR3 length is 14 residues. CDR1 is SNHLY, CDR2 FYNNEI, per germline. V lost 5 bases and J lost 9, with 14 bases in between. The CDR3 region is CASSQLGGVSPLHF. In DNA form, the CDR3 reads TGTGCCAGCAGTCAACTAGGCGGAGTTTCACCCCTCCACTTT.

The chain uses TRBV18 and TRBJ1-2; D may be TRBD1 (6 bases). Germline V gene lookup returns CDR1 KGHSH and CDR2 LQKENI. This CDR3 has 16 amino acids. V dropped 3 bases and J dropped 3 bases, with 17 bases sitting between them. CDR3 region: CASSPGGGAEDYGYTF. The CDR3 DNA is TGTGCCAGCTCACCGGGCGGGGGGGCTGAGGACTATGGCTACACCTTC.

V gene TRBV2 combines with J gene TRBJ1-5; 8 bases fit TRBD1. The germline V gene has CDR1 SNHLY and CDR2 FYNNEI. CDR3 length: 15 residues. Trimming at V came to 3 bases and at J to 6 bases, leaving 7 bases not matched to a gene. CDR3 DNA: TGTGCCAGCAGTGAGCGGACAGGGACGGGTCAGCCCCAGCATTTT. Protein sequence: CASSERTGTGQPQHF.

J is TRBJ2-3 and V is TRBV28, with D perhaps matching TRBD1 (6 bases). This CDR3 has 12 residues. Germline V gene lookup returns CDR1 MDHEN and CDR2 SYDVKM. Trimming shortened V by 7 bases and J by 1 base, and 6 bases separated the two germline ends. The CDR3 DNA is TGTGCCAGCAAGGGGGGCACAGATACGCAGTATTTT. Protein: CASKGGTDTQYF.

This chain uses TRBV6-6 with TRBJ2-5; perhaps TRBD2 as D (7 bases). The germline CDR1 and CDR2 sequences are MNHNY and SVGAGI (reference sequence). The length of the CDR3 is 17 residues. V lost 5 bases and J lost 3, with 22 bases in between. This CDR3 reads CASSPSPPQGGEETQYF. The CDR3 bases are TGTGCCAGCAGTCCCTCGCCACCACAGGGAGGGGAAGAGACCCAGTACTTC.

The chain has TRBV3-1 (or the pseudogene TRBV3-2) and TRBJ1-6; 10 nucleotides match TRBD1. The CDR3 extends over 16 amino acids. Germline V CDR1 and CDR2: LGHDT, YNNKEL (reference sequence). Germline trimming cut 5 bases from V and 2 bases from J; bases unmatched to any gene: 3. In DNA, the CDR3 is TGTGCCAGCAGCGGGACAGGGGTCGCCTATAATTCACCCCTCCACTTT. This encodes CASSGTGVAYNSPLHF.

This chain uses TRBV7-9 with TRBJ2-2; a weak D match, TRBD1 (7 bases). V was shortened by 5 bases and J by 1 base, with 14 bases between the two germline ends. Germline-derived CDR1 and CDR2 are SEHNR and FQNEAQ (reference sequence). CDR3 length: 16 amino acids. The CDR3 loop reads CASSLGGQRNTGELFF. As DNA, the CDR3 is TGTGCCAGCAGCCTGGGGGGACAGCGGAACACCGGGGAGCTGTTTTTT.

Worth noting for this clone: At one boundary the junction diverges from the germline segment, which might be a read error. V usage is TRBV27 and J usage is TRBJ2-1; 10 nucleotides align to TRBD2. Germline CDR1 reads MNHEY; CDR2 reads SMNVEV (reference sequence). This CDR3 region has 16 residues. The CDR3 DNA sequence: TGTGCCGGCAGGCTAGCGGGAGACGTATCCTACAATGAGCAGTTCTTC. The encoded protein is CAGRLAGDVSYNEQFF.

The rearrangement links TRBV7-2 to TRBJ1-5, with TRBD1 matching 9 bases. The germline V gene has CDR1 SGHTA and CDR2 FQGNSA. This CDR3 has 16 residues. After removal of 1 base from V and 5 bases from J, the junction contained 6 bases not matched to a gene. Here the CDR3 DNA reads TGTGCCAGCAGCTTAGTGGGACAGGGAAGAGATCAGCCCCAGCATTTT. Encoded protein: CASSLVGQGRDQPQHF.

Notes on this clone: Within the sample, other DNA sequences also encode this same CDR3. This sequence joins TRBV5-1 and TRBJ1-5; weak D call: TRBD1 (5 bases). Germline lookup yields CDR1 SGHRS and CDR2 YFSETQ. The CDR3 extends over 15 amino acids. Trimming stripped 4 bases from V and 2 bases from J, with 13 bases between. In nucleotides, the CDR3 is TGCGCCAGCAGCCTGGAGGGAGGGGGCAATCAGCCCCAGCATTTT. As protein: CASSLEGGGNQPQHF.

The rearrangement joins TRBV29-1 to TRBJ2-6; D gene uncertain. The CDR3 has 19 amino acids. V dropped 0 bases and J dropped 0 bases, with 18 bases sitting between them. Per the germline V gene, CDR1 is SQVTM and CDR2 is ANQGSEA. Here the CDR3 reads CSVEEPHVAEVSGANVLTF. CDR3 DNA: TGCAGCGTTGAAGAGCCCCATGTGGCAGAAGTCTCTGGGGCCAACGTCCTGACTTTC.

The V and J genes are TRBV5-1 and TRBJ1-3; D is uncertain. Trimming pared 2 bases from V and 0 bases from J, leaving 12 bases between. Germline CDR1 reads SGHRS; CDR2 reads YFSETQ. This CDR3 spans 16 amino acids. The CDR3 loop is CASSLSGLPSGNTIYF. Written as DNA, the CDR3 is TGCGCCAGCAGCTTATCAGGACTACCCTCTGGAAACACCATATATTTT.

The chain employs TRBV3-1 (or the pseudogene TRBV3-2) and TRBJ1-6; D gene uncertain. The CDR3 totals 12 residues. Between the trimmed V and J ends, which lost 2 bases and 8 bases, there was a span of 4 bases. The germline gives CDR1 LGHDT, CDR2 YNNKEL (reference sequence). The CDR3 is CASSQRDSPLHF. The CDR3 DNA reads TGTGCCAGCAGCCAACGGGATTCACCCCTCCACTTT.

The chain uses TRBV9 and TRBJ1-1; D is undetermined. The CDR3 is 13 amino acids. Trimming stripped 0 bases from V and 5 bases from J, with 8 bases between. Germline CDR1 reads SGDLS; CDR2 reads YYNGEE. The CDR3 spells CASSVVAGTEAFF. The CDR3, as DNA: TGTGCCAGCAGCGTAGTGGCGGGGACTGAAGCTTTCTTT.

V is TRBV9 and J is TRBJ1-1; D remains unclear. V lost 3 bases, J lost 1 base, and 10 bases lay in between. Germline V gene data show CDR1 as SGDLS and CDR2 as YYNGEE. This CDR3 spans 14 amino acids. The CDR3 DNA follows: TGTGCCAGCAGCGAACGACTCGCGAACACTGAAGCTTTCTTT. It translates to CASSERLANTEAFF.